This T cell receptor (beta chain) was sequenced during a study of CD8 T cells in Susac syndrome. Patients with Susac syndrome fulfilled recently defined diagnostic criteria for definite or probable disease. The TEMRA cells underwent FACS enrichment, while the CD8+ and CD4+ T cells underwent negative isolation. General study points: When the CD4+ T cell repertoires of patients with Susac syndrome were examined, they did not show any clonal expansion.

CDR3 length: 12 residues. J gave up 7 bases and V 5 bases, and 4 bases lay outside the gene matches. The germline gives CDR1 SEHNR, CDR2 FQNEAQ (reference sequence). With random hexamers, 0.5 to 1 ug RNA was reverse transcribed. Multiplex PCR with immunoSEQ amplified the TCR beta CDR3 across 54 Vbeta and 13 Jbeta. TCRdb re-derived calls from the immunoSEQ multiplex PCR reads in MiXCR, one entry per CDR3 protein. The sample has about 240,000 distinct CDR3 sequences, 90% to 97% seen once; the top ten hold about 0.1%. In the case of this clonotype: What it binds is not known.

Input material: CD4+ T cells from PBMCs. The rearrangement links TRBV7-9 to TRBJ1-2, with 7 bases matching TRBD1. This clonotype originated in a human donor with Susac syndrome. The CDR3 DNA sequence: TGTGCCAGCAGCATCGACAGGGTTGGCTACACCTTC. Translating gives CASSIDRVGYTF.